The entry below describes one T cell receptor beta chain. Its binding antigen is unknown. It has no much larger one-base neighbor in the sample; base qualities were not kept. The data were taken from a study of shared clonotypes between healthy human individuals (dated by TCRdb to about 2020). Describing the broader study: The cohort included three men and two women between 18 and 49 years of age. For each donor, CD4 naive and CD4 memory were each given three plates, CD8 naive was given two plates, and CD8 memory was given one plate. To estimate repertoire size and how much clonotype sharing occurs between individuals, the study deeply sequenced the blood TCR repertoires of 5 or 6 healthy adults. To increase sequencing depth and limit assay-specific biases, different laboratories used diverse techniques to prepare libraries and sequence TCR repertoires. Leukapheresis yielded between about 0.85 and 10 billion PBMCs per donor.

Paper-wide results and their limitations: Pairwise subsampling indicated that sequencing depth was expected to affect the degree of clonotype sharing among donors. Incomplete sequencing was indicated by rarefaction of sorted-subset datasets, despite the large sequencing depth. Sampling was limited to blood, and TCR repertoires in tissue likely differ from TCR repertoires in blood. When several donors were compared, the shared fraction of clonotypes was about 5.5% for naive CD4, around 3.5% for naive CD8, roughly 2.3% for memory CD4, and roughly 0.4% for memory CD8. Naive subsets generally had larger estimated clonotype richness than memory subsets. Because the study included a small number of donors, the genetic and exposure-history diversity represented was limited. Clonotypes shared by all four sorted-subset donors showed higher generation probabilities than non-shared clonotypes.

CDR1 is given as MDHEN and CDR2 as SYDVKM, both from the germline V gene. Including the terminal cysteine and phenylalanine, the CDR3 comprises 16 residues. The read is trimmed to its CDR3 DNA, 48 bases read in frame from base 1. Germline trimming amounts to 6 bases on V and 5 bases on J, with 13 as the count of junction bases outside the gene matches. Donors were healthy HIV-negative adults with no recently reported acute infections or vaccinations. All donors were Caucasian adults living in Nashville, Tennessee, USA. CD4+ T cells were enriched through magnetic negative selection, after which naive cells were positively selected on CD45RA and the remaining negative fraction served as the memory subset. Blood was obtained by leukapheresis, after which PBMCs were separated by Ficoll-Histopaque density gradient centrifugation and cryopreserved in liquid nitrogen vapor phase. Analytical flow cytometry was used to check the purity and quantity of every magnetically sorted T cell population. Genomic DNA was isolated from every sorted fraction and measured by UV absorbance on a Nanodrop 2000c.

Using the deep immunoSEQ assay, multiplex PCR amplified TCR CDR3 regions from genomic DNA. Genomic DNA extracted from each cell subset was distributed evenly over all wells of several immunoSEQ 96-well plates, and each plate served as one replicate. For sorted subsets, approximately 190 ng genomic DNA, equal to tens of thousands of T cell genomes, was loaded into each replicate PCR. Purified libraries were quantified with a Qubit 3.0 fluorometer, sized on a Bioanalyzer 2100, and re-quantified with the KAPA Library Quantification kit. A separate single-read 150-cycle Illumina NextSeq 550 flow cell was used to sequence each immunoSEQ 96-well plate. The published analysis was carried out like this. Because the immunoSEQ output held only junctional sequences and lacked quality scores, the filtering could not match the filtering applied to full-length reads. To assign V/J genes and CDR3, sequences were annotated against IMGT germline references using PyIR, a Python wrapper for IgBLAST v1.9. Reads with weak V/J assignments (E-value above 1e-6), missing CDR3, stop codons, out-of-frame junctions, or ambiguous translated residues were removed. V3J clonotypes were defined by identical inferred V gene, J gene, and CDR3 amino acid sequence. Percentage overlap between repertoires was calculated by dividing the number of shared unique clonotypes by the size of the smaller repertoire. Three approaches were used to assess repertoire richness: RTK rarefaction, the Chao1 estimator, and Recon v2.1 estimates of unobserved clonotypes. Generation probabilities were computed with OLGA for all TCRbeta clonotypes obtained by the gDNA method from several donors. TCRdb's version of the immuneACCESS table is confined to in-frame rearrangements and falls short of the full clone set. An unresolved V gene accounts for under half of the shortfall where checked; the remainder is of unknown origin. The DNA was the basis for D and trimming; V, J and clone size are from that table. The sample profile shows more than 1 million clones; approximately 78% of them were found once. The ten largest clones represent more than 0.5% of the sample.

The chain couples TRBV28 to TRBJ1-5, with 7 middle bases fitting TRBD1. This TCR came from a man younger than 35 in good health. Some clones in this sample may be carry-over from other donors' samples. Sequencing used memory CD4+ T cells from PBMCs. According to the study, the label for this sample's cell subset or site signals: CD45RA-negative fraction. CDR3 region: CASSPSRGTGDQPQHF. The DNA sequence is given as TGTGCCAGCAGCCCAAGCAGAGGAACAGGGGATCAGCCCCAGCATTTT.